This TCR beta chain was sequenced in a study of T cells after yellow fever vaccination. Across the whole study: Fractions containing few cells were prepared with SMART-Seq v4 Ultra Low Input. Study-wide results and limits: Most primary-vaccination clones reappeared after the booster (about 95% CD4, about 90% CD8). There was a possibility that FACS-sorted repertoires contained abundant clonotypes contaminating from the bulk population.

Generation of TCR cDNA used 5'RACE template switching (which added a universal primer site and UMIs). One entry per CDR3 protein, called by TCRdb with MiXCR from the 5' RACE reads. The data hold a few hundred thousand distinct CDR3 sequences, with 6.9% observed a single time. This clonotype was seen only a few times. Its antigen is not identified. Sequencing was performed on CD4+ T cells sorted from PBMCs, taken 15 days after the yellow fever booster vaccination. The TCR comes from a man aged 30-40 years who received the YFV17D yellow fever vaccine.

Here the CDR3 reads CASSTPPQGGYTF. The DNA of the CDR3 is TGTGCCAGCAGTACCCCCCCCCAGGGAGGCTACACCTTC. The chain is built from TRBV12-3 or TRBV12-4 and TRBJ1-2, with D perhaps matching TRBD1 (5 bases). The CDR3 is 13 residues long. The V gene lost 5 bases and the J gene lost 8 bases, with 15 bases spanning the gap.